This is a list of T cell receptor beta chains from one sample in a study of cytomegalovirus exposure and HLA in healthy donors. Profiling relied on immunoSEQ multiplex PCR, and the TCRdb table lists in-frame clones only, not all of them. The repertoire holds about 57,000 clones, with approximately 79% as singletons. Sequencing was done on a sample of PBMCs. The receptors shown here come from a woman in her thirties in good health and CMV-seronegative. CDR3s include the opening cysteine and the closing phenylalanine or tryptophan. The D gene is left open where the match is weak. Not every row has a clone size; where given, it reads once, few, many or a size class.

D gene: .; V gene: TRBV28; clone size: once; J gene: TRBJ2-6; CDR3 DNA: TGTGCCAGCAGTCAGGGGGGCGACTCTGGGGCCAACGTCCTGACTTTC; CDR3 protein: CASSQGGDSGANVLTF
D gene: TRBD1; V gene: TRBV5-1; clone size: .; J gene: TRBJ1-1; CDR3 DNA: TGCGCCAGCAGCACTCAGGGGGACGGGGTTGAAGCTTTCTTT; CDR3 protein: CASSTQGDGVEAFF
D gene: .; V gene: TRBV7-9; clone size: .; J gene: TRBJ1-1; CDR3 DNA: TGTTCCAGCAGCTTGGGGGGGGTGGCTTTCTTT; CDR3 protein: CSSSLGGVAFF
D gene: .; V gene: TRBV2; clone size: .; J gene: TRBJ2-1; CDR3 DNA: TGTGCCAGCACACCAATGGGCGAATCGGGGGAGCAGTTCTTC; CDR3 protein: CASTPMGESGEQFF
D gene: TRBD1; V gene: TRBV15; clone size: .; J gene: TRBJ2-1; CDR3 DNA: TGTGCCACCAGCAGGAGGGGACAGGGCAGTAATGAGCAGTTCTTC; CDR3 protein: CATSRRGQGSNEQFF
D gene: .; V gene: TRBV7-2; clone size: few; J gene: TRBJ1-1; CDR3 DNA: TGTGCCAGCAGCTTAACTAATTCGGCGGGGATAATAGGCACTGAAGCTTTCTTT; CDR3 protein: CASSLTNSAGIIGTEAFF
D gene: TRBD1; V gene: TRBV5-4; clone size: .; J gene: TRBJ1-2; CDR3 DNA: TGTGCCAGCAGTCAGACAGGGGGGTTGTATGGCTACACCTTC; CDR3 protein: CASSQTGGLYGYTF
D gene: TRBD1; V gene: TRBV5-1; clone size: .; J gene: TRBJ1-1; CDR3 DNA: TGCGCCAGCAGCGGGGGGACAGGGGCGACTCCGAACACTGAAGCTTTCTTT; CDR3 protein: CASSGGTGATPNTEAFF
D gene: TRBD1; V gene: TRBV5-6; clone size: .; J gene: TRBJ2-7; CDR3 DNA: TGTGCCAGCAGCCCTACCAGGGACAGCCGATCCTACGAGCAGTACTTC; CDR3 protein: CASSPTRDSRSYEQYF
D gene: .; V gene: TRBV7-3; clone size: .; J gene: TRBJ2-6; CDR3 DNA: TGTGCCAGCAGAATTAGTGGGGCCAACGTCCTGACTTTC; CDR3 protein: CASRISGANVLTF
D gene: .; V gene: TRBV2; clone size: .; J gene: TRBJ1-5; CDR3 DNA: TGTGCCAGCAGACTCGCGGGTCAGCCCCAGCATTTT; CDR3 protein: CASRLAGQPQHF